The T cell receptor beta chain under discussion was sequenced for a study of CD8 T cells in ankylosing spondylitis. Study-level points and caveats: Previous work reported some of these motif variants in the synovial fluid and blood of reactive arthritis. The study identified a TCR beta motif of seven or eight highly homologous variants that appeared characteristic of ankylosing spondylitis blood. Clones linked to disease, bearing a CD8+ phenotype, were relatively rare in peripheral blood.

CDR3 length: 12 residues. The V end was cut by 5 bases, the J end by 8 bases, with 12 bases between. By quantitative 5'-RACE with molecular barcodes, the TCR beta libraries were made. TCRdb fed the 5' RACE reads into MiXCR, producing one record per CDR3 protein. The sample holds some 290,000 distinct CDR3 sequences, 20% seen once. This clonotype turned up a few times. The antigen remains unidentified. Sequenced sample: blood, either unsorted or a sorted T cell fraction (not recorded which). J is TRBJ1-2 and V is TRBV12-3 or TRBV12-4, with D perhaps TRBD1 (6 bases). The TCR was taken from a male donor with ankylosing spondylitis or in good health (not recorded which). The CDR3 nucleotides read TGTGCCAGCAGTCCGGGGGCGGGAGGCTACACCTTC. It translates to CASSPGAGGYTF.